The 18 T cell receptor beta chains given below trace back to one sample, sequenced in a study of T cells after yellow fever vaccination. TCRdb reprocessed the 5' RACE reads with MiXCR, giving one entry per CDR3 protein. The repertoire consists of some 320,000 distinct CDR3 sequences, with 3.5% to 4.5% occurring once and the leading ten covering 19%. Here the sequenced sample was PBMCs, taken 15 days after the yellow fever booster vaccination. The receptors originated from a man between 18 and 35 years old who received the YFV17D yellow fever vaccine.

This clonotype was counted a few times. The chain employs TRBV6-5 and TRBJ2-3, with TRBD1 matching 7 bases. The CDR3 spans 17 residues. Losses at the gene ends were 3 bases for V and 2 bases for J; bases not matched to a gene: 11. Germline assignment: CDR1 MNHEY and CDR2 SVGAGI. The CDR3 DNA reads as TGTGCCAGCAGTTATCTTCCCTCCGGGACAGACACAGATACGCAGTATTTT. Its protein product is CASSYLPSGTDTDTQYF.

This chain connects TRBV4-1 to TRBJ1-3; D uncertain. V lost 0 bases and J lost 0, with 12 bases in between. The germline V gene has CDR1 MGHRA and CDR2 YSYEKL. CDR3 length: 17 residues. The CDR3: CASSQEGRGSSGNTIYF. CDR3 nucleotides: TGCGCCAGCAGCCAAGAGGGCCGTGGGAGCTCTGGAAACACCATATATTTT.

This clonotype was seen a few times. The chain's CDR3 is CASSPRVDEQYV. DNA for the CDR3: TGTGCCAGCAGCCCCCGAGTCGACGAGCAGTACGTC. The V and J genes are TRBV3-1 and TRBJ2-7; no reliable D call. The CDR3 length is 12 residues. V was trimmed by 4 bases and J by 5 bases, leaving 9 bases between them. Germline V gene sequence: CDR1 LGHDT, CDR2 YNNKEL (reference sequence).

On this clonotype: Mismatch with germline at one junction end may stem from a read error. The V and J genes are TRBV6-2 or TRBV6-3 and TRBJ2-5; possibly TRBD1 for D (6 bases). From germline, CDR1 is MNHEY and CDR2 SVGEGT. The CDR3 totals 15 residues. In DNA, the CDR3 is TGTGCCAGCAGTAATGTGGGGGCGCACCAAGTGACCCAGTACTTC. Encoded protein: CASSNVGAHQVTQYF.

This clonotype was seen more than once but under ten times. The rearrangement links TRBV2 to TRBJ2-3, with 14 bases matching TRBD2. V dropped 6 bases and J dropped 10; count of bases not matched to a gene: 6. The length of the CDR3 is 14 residues. Germline values: CDR1 SNHLY, CDR2 FYNNEI. The CDR3 DNA is TGTGCCAGCAGGACTAGCGGGGGGGACGGATCGCAGTATTTT. Residues: CASRTSGGDGSQYF.

The rearrangement uses TRBV5-4 and TRBJ2-1, with D possibly TRBD2 on 6 matching bases. Looked up from germline, CDR1 is SGHNT and CDR2 is YYREEE (reference sequence). CDR3 length equals 15 residues. V shed 3 bases and J shed 1 base, with 11 bases lying between them. CDR3 coding DNA: TGTGCCAGCAGCTGGGGGGACGGTTCCTACAATGAGCAGTTCTTC. Translating it yields CASSWGDGSYNEQFF. Using reference TRBV5-4 and TRBJ2-1 for the parts outside the CDR3, the full variable domain is ETGVTQSPTHLIKTRGQQVTLRCSSQSGHNTVSWYQQALGQGPQFIFQYYREEENGRGNFPPRFSGLQFPNYSSELNVNALELDDSALYLCASSWGDGSYNEQFFGPGTRLTVL.

This clonotype was seen only a few times. The chain employs TRBV6-5 and TRBJ2-1; 9 positions agree with TRBD2. The CDR3 consists of 13 residues. CDR1 MNHEY and CDR2 SVGAGI come from the germline V gene. V trimming: 3 bases; J trimming: 9 bases; junction bases outside the gene matches: 3. CDR3 protein: CASSYGGGGEQFF. The DNA for the CDR3 is TGTGCCAGCAGTTATGGCGGGGGGGGTGAGCAGTTCTTC.

The chain recombines TRBV6-2 or TRBV6-3 with TRBJ2-3; 7 bases fit TRBD2. CDR3 length equals 13 residues. Germline V gene sequence: CDR1 MNHEY, CDR2 SVGEGT. Unmatched junction bases numbered 5, after V lost 5 bases and J lost 6 bases. CDR3 coding DNA: TGTGCCAGCAGTCCAGCGGGGTGGGATACGCAGTATTTT. This encodes CASSPAGWDTQYF.

This clonotype has at least ten counts. This chain connects TRBV21-1 to TRBJ1-2; the table names TRBD1, a call not compared with the DNA. TRBV21-1 is reported as a pseudogene. The CDR3 loop spans 18 amino acids. The DNA for the CDR3 is TGTGCCAGCAGCAACGTGGACAGGGGGGCGACCCGAAACTATGGCTACACCTTC. Residues: CASSNVDRGATRNYGYTF.

The sample holds many counts of this clonotype. The V call is TRBV5-1, the J call TRBJ1-5; no firm D call. Germline loops: CDR1 SGHRS, CDR2 YFSETQ. The CDR3 runs to 14 residues. The V end lost 2 bases, the J end lost 7 bases, and 13 bases lay between the germline ends. The CDR3 DNA reads as TGCGCCAGCAGCTTTGGAAGGAATACCCAGCCCCAGCATTTT. As protein: CASSFGRNTQPQHF.

This clonotype was seen at least ten times. The V call is TRBV20-1, the J call TRBJ1-5; D uncertain. CDR3 size: 13 residues. In germline, CDR1 is DFQATT, CDR2 SNEGSKA (reference sequence). Trimming cost V 7 bases and J 1 base, with 11 bases left between them. The CDR3 DNA is TGCAGTGTGCGGGCAGAAAGCAATCAGCCCCAGCATTTT. This translates into CSVRAESNQPQHF.

The rearrangement links TRBV3-1 to TRBJ1-5, with D possibly TRBD1 on 5 matching bases. Looked up from germline, CDR1 is LGHDT and CDR2 is YNNKEL (reference sequence). This CDR3 contains 14 residues. Between the trimmed V and J ends, which lost 0 bases and 7 bases, there was a span of 10 bases. CDR3 DNA: TGTGCCAGCAGCCAAGAAGGGGCCGGGCAGCCCCAGCATTTT. This codes for CASSQEGAGQPQHF.

This clonotype was seen repeatedly, ten times or more. The chain couples TRBV4-3 to TRBJ2-7; D is unresolved. V lost 3 bases, J lost 3 bases, and 12 bases lay in between. This CDR3 has 14 amino acids. The germline CDR1 and CDR2 sequences are LGHNA and YSLEER. Here the CDR3 DNA reads TGCGCCAGCAGCCAGGGCCCTCTGGGCTACGAGCAGTACTTC. It yields the protein CASSQGPLGYEQYF.

This clonotype was counted many times. This chain joins TRBV20-1 and TRBJ2-1, with 7 bases that match TRBD1. CDR1 is DFQATT and CDR2 is SNEGSKA in the germline V gene (reference sequence). V lost 3 bases and J lost 2; bases outside the gene matches: 10. CDR3 length: 16 amino acids. CDR3 sequence (DNA): TGCAGTGCTAGTGGACCGCAGGGGGAAACCTACAATGAGCAGTTCTTC. Translating it yields CSASGPQGETYNEQFF.

The genes are TRBV2 and TRBJ2-7, with 9 bases fitting TRBD1. Losses at the gene ends were 5 bases for V and 5 bases for J; bases not matched to a gene: 7. CDR3 length equals 14 residues. Looked up from germline, CDR1 is SNHLY and CDR2 is FYNNEI. The CDR3: CASSPGTGRDEQYV. CDR3 bases: TGTGCCAGCAGTCCCGGGACAGGGCGGGACGAGCAGTACGTC.

This clonotype was observed a handful of times. This sequence joins TRBV12-3 or TRBV12-4 and TRBJ1-5, with D hard to call. The CDR3 runs 12 residues. V lost 6 bases and J 7 bases, leaving 10 bases between the germline ends. CDR3 residues: CASRRNPQPQHF. CDR3 DNA sequence: TGTGCCAGCAGACGCAATCCCCAGCCCCAGCATTTT.

This clonotype turned up a few times. The J gene is TRBJ1-1, the V gene TRBV12-3 or TRBV12-4, with a tentative D call TRBD1 (5 bases). This CDR3 region has 15 residues. V lost 5 bases to trimming and J lost 1 base, with 14 bases between them. The CDR3 DNA sequence: TGTGCCAGCAGTAACAGACAGCCCCAGAACACTGAAGCTTTCTTT. Its protein product is CASSNRQPQNTEAFF.

The rearrangement joins TRBV3-1 to TRBJ2-6; D is possibly TRBD1 (5 bases). The CDR3 is 16 amino acids. The V and J ends lost 4 bases and 3 bases respectively, with 13 bases between them. Germline CDR1 and CDR2: LGHDT and YNNKEL (reference sequence). The CDR3 DNA sequence: TGTGCCAGCAGCCCCCGACAGCCCCTTGGGGCCAACGTCCTGACTTTC. Protein product: CASSPRQPLGANVLTF.